This entry concerns a single TCR beta chain. Antigen unknown. It was with a sample-barcoded 5' primer and a J-beta primer mix that a second PCR of roughly 7 to 12 cycles was run. TCRdb reanalysed the 5' RACE reads using MiXCR and keeps one entry per CDR3 protein. The sample lists about 1,800,000 distinct CDR3 sequences, roughly 27% seen once, with 7.7% in the top ten. The data are from a study of blood T cells in healthy people across ages. Drawing of peripheral blood yielded about 9.6 milliliters from each donor. Study-wide results and caveats: The unsorted PBMCs prevented any conclusive comparison of naive versus antigen-experienced cells.

The clonotype comes from a woman between 25 and 40 years old in good health. Input material: blood.

CDR3 coding DNA: TGTGCCAGCAGTGGACGGGTAACAAGTTTGTCTACGCAGTATTTT. This gives the protein CASSGRVTSLSTQYF. The V gene is TRBV9, the J gene TRBJ2-3; D unresolved. CDR1 is SGDLS and CDR2 is YYNGEE in the germline V gene. V was clipped by 5 bases and J by 8 bases, with 21 bases between them. This CDR3 is 15 amino acids long. The entire variable domain, with the rest obtained from reference TRBV9 and TRBJ2-3, is as follows: DSGVTQTPKHLITATGQRVTLRCSPRSGDLSVYWYQQSLDQGLQFLIQYYNGEERAKGNILERFSAQQFPDLHSELNLSSLELGDSALYFCASSGRVTSLSTQYFGPGTRLTVL.